These 32 T cell receptor beta chains were all obtained from the same sample, sequenced in a study of cytomegalovirus exposure and HLA in healthy donors. The PCR was carried out with 60 Vbeta primers and 13 Jbeta primers. Using immunoSEQ multiplex PCR, the repertoire was profiled, and TCRdb retains in-frame clones only, with some absent. The sample records about 140,000 clones, around 78% being singletons. The sequenced sample was PBMCs. The source of these receptors is a woman aged 18-29 years in good health and CMV-seropositive.

The CDR3 spells CASSAGDSRFNSPLHF. The CDR3 DNA reads TGCGCCAGCAGCGCTGGGGACAGCCGCTTTAATTCACCCCTCCACTTT. This chain joins TRBV5-1 and TRBJ1-6, with 7 bases lining up with TRBD1. The CDR3 spans 16 residues. Per the germline V gene, CDR1 is SGHRS and CDR2 is YFSETQ. The V and J ends lost 4 bases and 6 bases, in that order; junction bases with no gene match: 10.

The rearrangement links TRBV19 to TRBJ2-5; 9 bases agree with TRBD2. In germline, CDR1 is LNHDA, CDR2 SQIVND (reference sequence). Trimming cost V 4 bases and J 5 bases; bases outside gene matches: 2. The CDR3 spans 13 residues. The CDR3: CASSTLAGETQYF. The CDR3 coding sequence is TGTGCCAGTAGTACGCTAGCGGGGGAGACCCAGTACTTC. The full variable domain, completed using reference TRBV19 and TRBJ2-5, is DGGITQSPKYLFRKEGQNVTLSCEQNLNHDAMYWYRQDPGQGLRLIYYSQIVNDFQKGDIAEGYSVSREKKESFPLTVTSAQKNPTAFYLCASSTLAGETQYFGPGTRLLVL.

The chain employs TRBV19 and TRBJ1-5, with D possibly matching TRBD1 (5 bases). The CDR3 extends over 14 amino acids. V lost 4 bases and J 8 bases, leaving 15 bases between the germline ends. Germline CDR1 and CDR2: LNHDA and SQIVND (reference sequence). The CDR3 nucleotides read TGTGCCAGTAGTACTGCCGGGGGTAGGGAGCCCCAGCATTTT. This gives the protein CASSTAGGREPQHF.

This clone has just a few counts. The chain carries TRBV29-1 and TRBJ1-4, with D possibly being TRBD1 (6 bases). Between the trimmed V and J ends, which lost 6 bases and 8 bases, there was a span of 13 bases. CDR1 SQVTM and CDR2 ANQGSEA come from the germline V gene. This CDR3 is 12 amino acids long. The CDR3: CSVRGLGEKLFF. The CDR3 nucleotides read TGCAGCGTCAGGGGATTGGGGGAAAAACTGTTTTTT.

The chain joins TRBV5-5 to TRBJ1-5; tentatively, D is TRBD1 (5 bases). With 4 bases removed from V and 0 bases from J, the gap between germline ends came to 17 bases. This CDR3 region has 17 residues. The germline CDR1 and CDR2 sequences are SGHKS and YYEKEE (reference sequence). In nucleotides, the CDR3 is TGTGCCAGCAGCCCTGCCCCTGGGGGGTATAGCAATCAGCCCCAGCATTTT. Residues: CASSPAPGGYSNQPQHF.

The chain uses TRBV29-1 and TRBJ2-3, with 7 bases lining up with TRBD1. The CDR3 totals 14 residues. J was trimmed by 3 bases and V by 5 bases; bases with no gene match: 8. Germline CDR1 reads SQVTM; CDR2 reads ANQGSEA. The CDR3 DNA reads TGCAGCGTTACTAAACAGGGGTATACAGATACGCAGTATTTT. This translates into CSVTKQGYTDTQYF.

The chain links TRBV7-9 to TRBJ1-2; unclear D gene. Trimming removed 2 bases at V and 5 bases at J, with 18 bases between. Germline lookup yields CDR1 SEHNR and CDR2 FQNEAQ (reference sequence). The CDR3 length is 16 residues. Here the CDR3 reads CASSLYSGQVDYGYTF. The CDR3 nucleotides read TGTGCCAGCAGCTTATATTCTGGGCAGGTAGATTATGGCTACACCTTC.

The sample holds one count of this clone. The chain joins TRBV19 to TRBJ1-2, with a tentative D call TRBD1 (6 bases). V lost 3 bases and J lost 3, with 11 bases in between. In germline, CDR1 is LNHDA, CDR2 SQIVND (reference sequence). The CDR3 has 14 amino acids. In DNA, the CDR3 is TGTGCCAGTAGTATTGAGGACAGAGACTATGGCTACACCTTC. This codes for CASSIEDRDYGYTF.

This sequence joins TRBV4-3 and TRBJ1-2, with D perhaps matching TRBD1 (5 bases). Trimming shortened V by 4 bases and J by 8 bases, and 17 bases separated the two germline ends. Germline CDR1 LGHNA, CDR2 YSLEER. This CDR3 has 14 residues. Here the CDR3 DNA reads TGCGCCAGCAGCCGCGGGGAAGGAGGGGACGGCTACACCTTC. This translates into CASSRGEGGDGYTF.

The V and J genes are TRBV7-2 and TRBJ1-1; no reliable D call. V lost 5 bases to trimming and J lost 4 bases, with 23 bases between them. The CDR3 extends over 17 amino acids. Germline CDR1 and CDR2: SGHTA and FQGNSA. CDR3 in DNA: TGTGCCAGCAGCCGAGAGTCGGCCAAACAATCGGGCACTGAAGCTTTCTTT. This sequence encodes CASSRESAKQSGTEAFF.

CDR3 nucleotide sequence: TGTGCCAGCAGCTTAGATGGAGCAGTCGGCTACACCTTC. Its protein is CASSLDGAVGYTF. This chain links TRBV7-9 with TRBJ1-2, with D unclear. V lost 1 base to trimming and J lost 8 bases, with 11 bases between them. CDR1 SEHNR and CDR2 FQNEAQ come from the germline V gene (reference sequence). This CDR3 has 13 amino acids.

In its sample, this clone was seen once. The chain employs TRBV18 and TRBJ2-3; 12 bases are a match to TRBD2. CDR1 and CDR2 (germline): KGHSH, LQKENI. V lost 3 bases to trimming and J lost 5 bases; unmatched junction nucleotides: 6. This CDR3 region has 16 residues. The CDR3 region is CASSPGTSGLLDTQYF. The CDR3 DNA sequence: TGTGCCAGCTCACCCGGGACTAGCGGGTTATTAGATACGCAGTATTTT.

This clone was recorded only once. This rearrangement joins TRBV19 to TRBJ1-5; D may be TRBD1 (6 bases). Germline CDR1 reads LNHDA; CDR2 reads SQIVND (reference sequence). The ends were cut back, 3 bases at V and 0 bases at J, with 15 bases in the middle. The CDR3 is made up of 17 amino acids. CDR3 sequence: CASSIWQGTYSNQPQHF. The CDR3 DNA follows: TGTGCCAGTAGTATTTGGCAGGGGACGTATAGCAATCAGCCCCAGCATTTT.

In its sample, this clone was seen a few times. This chain joins TRBV5-1 and TRBJ2-1, with D possibly TRBD2 on 6 matching bases. The CDR3 length is 15 residues. CDR1 is SGHRS and CDR2 is YFSETQ in the germline V gene. The V and J ends lost 3 bases and 0 bases respectively, with 10 bases between them. The CDR3 here is CASSSGGSSYNEQFF. CDR3 nucleotide sequence: TGCGCCAGCAGCTCCGGGGGTAGCTCCTACAATGAGCAGTTCTTC.

CDR3 sequence: CASTPQANEKLFF. CDR3 coding DNA: TGTGCCAGCACACCACAGGCTAATGAAAAACTGTTTTTT. The V and J genes are TRBV2 and TRBJ1-4; possibly TRBD1 for D (5 bases). V was shortened by 7 bases and J by 3 bases, with 9 bases between the two germline ends. Germline CDR1 SNHLY, CDR2 FYNNEI. The CDR3 sequence is 13 residues long.

The rearrangement links TRBV7-9 to TRBJ1-5, with a weak D call TRBD1 (5 bases). The V and J ends lost 5 bases and 3 bases respectively, with 11 bases between them. CDR3 length equals 14 residues. Germline CDR1 is SEHNR and CDR2 is FQNEAQ (reference sequence). CDR3 residues: CASSPAGPNQPQHF. CDR3 nucleotides: TGTGCCAGCAGCCCCGCGGGGCCCAATCAGCCCCAGCATTTT.

The rearrangement joins TRBV6-6 to TRBJ2-7; 8 bases line up with TRBD2. CDR1 and CDR2 from the germline V gene are MNHNY and SVGAGI (reference sequence). CDR3 length equals 14 residues. Trimming cost V 7 bases and J 4 bases; bases outside gene matches: 9. The DNA of the CDR3 is TGTGCCAGCACCGTAGCGGGGAGGAGTTACGAGCAGTACTTC. It translates to CASTVAGRSYEQYF.

The rearrangement links TRBV7-6 to TRBJ2-1, with 10 bases aligning to TRBD2. Germline V gene lookup returns CDR1 SGHVS and CDR2 FNYEAQ. Unmatched junction bases numbered 6, after V lost 1 base and J lost 9 bases. CDR3 length: 15 residues. The chain's CDR3 is CASSLVASGGGEQFF. The CDR3 bases are TGTGCCAGCAGCTTAGTAGCTAGCGGGGGTGGTGAGCAGTTCTTC.

The V and J genes are TRBV19 and TRBJ2-6; TRBD1 might be the D (6 bases). The germline V gene encodes CDR1 LNHDA and CDR2 SQIVND (reference sequence). The CDR3 has 18 amino acids. The V gene lost 6 bases and the J gene lost 0 bases, with 18 bases spanning the gap. The CDR3 DNA reads as TGTGCCAGTAGCACCGACCTGACAGGTAGCTCTGGGGCCAACGTCCTGACTTTC. Residues: CASSTDLTGSSGANVLTF.

V and J are TRBV4-1 and TRBJ1-5, with no clear D. The CDR3 contains 20 residues. V lost 1 base and J lost 1, with 23 bases in between. The germline V gene has CDR1 MGHRA and CDR2 YSYEKL. DNA of the CDR3: TGCGCCAGCAGCCAAGGAGGCCTCGGGGAGGCGAAGAAGAGCAATCAGCCCCAGCATTTT. Translating it yields CASSQGGLGEAKKSNQPQHF.

This clone was counted between two and nine times. The chain carries TRBV6-6 and TRBJ1-2; no clear D gene. With 1 base removed from V and 7 bases from J, the gap between germline ends came to 13 bases. CDR1 and CDR2 from the germline V gene are MNHNY and SVGAGI (reference sequence). The CDR3 consists of 14 residues. In nucleotides, the CDR3 is TGTGCCAGCAGTTACTGGCCGGGAGGAGGTGGCTACACCTTC. It is translated as CASSYWPGGGGYTF.

The chain is built from TRBV7-8 and TRBJ2-7, with a weak D call TRBD2 (6 bases). V lost 3 bases and J 0 bases, leaving 27 bases between the germline ends. Looked up from germline, CDR1 is SGHVS and CDR2 is FQNEAQ. CDR3 size: 20 residues. The CDR3 reads CASSFQWDSRAEMNSYEQYF. Here the CDR3 DNA reads TGTGCCAGCAGCTTCCAATGGGACTCCCGCGCCGAGATGAACTCCTACGAGCAGTACTTC.

The V gene is TRBV4-1, the J gene TRBJ2-3; D is perhaps TRBD2 (5 bases). The germline V gene encodes CDR1 MGHRA and CDR2 YSYEKL. V was cut by 1 base and J by 4 bases, with 15 bases left in between. This CDR3 has 16 amino acids. The CDR3 loop reads CASSQATGGFPDTQYF. The DNA for the CDR3 is TGCGCCAGCAGCCAAGCGACTGGAGGATTCCCAGATACGCAGTATTTT.

This chain uses TRBV19 with TRBJ1-6; D remains unclear. The CDR3 totals 15 residues. Looked up from germline, CDR1 is LNHDA and CDR2 is SQIVND (reference sequence). V was cut by 5 bases and J by 0 bases, with 8 bases left in between. The CDR3: CASSSQSSYNSPLHF. As DNA, the CDR3 is TGTGCCAGTAGTTCACAGAGCTCCTATAATTCACCCCTCCACTTT.

This clone was recorded only once. The rearrangement uses TRBV18 and TRBJ1-5; maybe TRBD1 (5 bases). CDR3 length: 19 amino acids. Germline CDR1 reads KGHSH; CDR2 reads LQKENI. V was cut by 2 bases and J by 1 base, with 21 bases left in between. CDR3 residues: CASSPFPETATASNQPQHF. In nucleotides, the CDR3 is TGTGCCAGCTCACCATTCCCCGAGACAGCGACCGCCAGCAATCAGCCCCAGCATTTT.

The rearrangement uses TRBV29-1 and TRBJ1-4, with D uncertain. Trimming removed 2 bases from V and 7 bases from J, with 11 bases in between. The length of the CDR3 is 13 residues. CDR1 is SQVTM and CDR2 is ANQGSEA in the germline V gene. The DNA for the CDR3 is TGCAGCGTTGAATCGGGGAGTGGTGAAAAACTGTTTTTT. As protein: CSVESGSGEKLFF.

This clone has more than one count but fewer than ten. The same CDR3 can be traced to other DNA sequences in this sample. CDR3 bases: TGTGCCAGCAGCTTAAGAGTGAACACTGAAGCTTTCTTT. Translating it yields CASSLRVNTEAFF. The rearrangement joins TRBV11-2 to TRBJ1-1, with D unclear. Germline CDR1 SGHAT, CDR2 FQNNGV. The CDR3 contains 13 residues. Trimming pared 2 bases from V and 0 bases from J, leaving 4 bases between.

The chain is built from TRBV27 and TRBJ1-6, with D possibly being TRBD1 (5 bases). Trimming removed 3 bases from V and 4 bases from J, with 7 bases in between. The CDR3 totals 14 residues. The V gene's germline CDR1 is MNHEY and CDR2 SMNVEV (reference sequence). Written as DNA, the CDR3 is TGTGCCAGCAGTTTGAAGGGGTATAATTCACCCCTCCACTTT. It is translated as CASSLKGYNSPLHF.

The genes are TRBV6-5 and TRBJ1-2; D unclear. The CDR3 is 12 residues long. Germline-derived CDR1 and CDR2 are MNHEY and SVGAGI. V was pared by 2 bases and J by 8 bases, with 9 bases between. The CDR3 coding sequence is TGTGCCAGCAGTTACGTAGGAGGGGGCTACACCTTC. Amino acids: CASSYVGGGYTF.

The J gene is TRBJ1-2, the V gene TRBV7-2, with D possibly TRBD1 on 5 matching bases. V lost 2 bases and J lost 2, with 6 bases in between. Germline CDR1 and CDR2: SGHTA and FQGNSA. This CDR3 is 13 amino acids long. CDR3 coding DNA: TGTGCCAGCAGCTTACGACAGAACTATGGCTACACCTTC. As protein: CASSLRQNYGYTF.

The CDR3 DNA follows: TGTGCCAGCAGTCAAACTAGCGGGGGCAACGGGGAGTTCTTC. Its translation is CASSQTSGGNGEFF. The chain joins TRBV27 to TRBJ2-1; TRBD2 matches at 11 bases. V lost 5 bases and J lost 14; bases outside the gene matches: 11. This CDR3 contains 14 residues. CDR1 and CDR2 (germline): MNHEY, SMNVEV (reference sequence).

The V and J genes are TRBV5-4 and TRBJ1-2; 7 nucleotides agree with TRBD1. CDR1 is SGHNT, CDR2 YYREEE, per germline (reference sequence). After removal of 5 bases from V and 6 bases from J, the junction contained 7 bases not matched to a gene. This CDR3 contains 13 residues. This CDR3 is CASRGTAENGYTF. CDR3 sequence (DNA): TGTGCCAGCAGAGGGACAGCAGAAAATGGCTACACCTTC.